This T cell receptor (beta chain) was obtained from a study of blood T cell repertoires in COVID-19. Overall study context: The United States, Italy and Spain were the sources of the acute and convalescent COVID-19 samples. PBMCs, B-cell-depleted T cells, or T cells provided the cDNA or gDNA that made up the material.

Per the original data handling: Cell counts per sample came from amplifying reference gene primers. Repertoires were generated with immunoSEQ multiplex PCR, while TCRdb's copy carries only in-frame clones and drops some. That table supplies the V and J calls and clone size; D and trimming were determined from the DNA. The table includes 400,000 to 550,000 clones, around 88% detected once. The CDR3 runs 17 residues. Trimming left V 2 bases short and J 5 bases short, with 21 bases between. Germline V CDR1 and CDR2: KGHSH, LQKENI. V is TRBV18 and J is TRBJ1-2; a possible D gene is TRBD1 (6 bases). The origin of this receptor is a woman under 40 with acute or convalescent COVID-19. The sequenced sample consisted of peripheral blood. CDR3 residues: CASSPTNIAGAGYGYTF. CDR3 coding DNA: TGTGCCAGCTCACCAACGAACATTGCAGGGGCTGGTTATGGCTACACCTTC.